This T cell receptor beta chain was sequenced for a study of blood T cell repertoires in COVID-19. The length of the CDR3 is 14 residues. Germline V lookup: CDR1 MNHEY, CDR2 SMNVEV (reference sequence). V shed 2 bases and J shed 7 bases, with 12 bases lying between them. The assay was immunoSEQ multiplex PCR, and TCRdb's table has in-frame clones only and misses some. Of about 38,000 clones in the sample, around 85% were seen once. The sample was peripheral blood. The genes are TRBV27 and TRBJ2-4; a possible D gene is TRBD2 (6 bases). The clonotype was recovered from a man aged 45-60 years with active COVID-19. Here the CDR3 reads CASSLGGGMNIQYF. CDR3 nucleotides: TGTGCCAGCAGTTTAGGTGGAGGGATGAACATTCAGTACTTC.